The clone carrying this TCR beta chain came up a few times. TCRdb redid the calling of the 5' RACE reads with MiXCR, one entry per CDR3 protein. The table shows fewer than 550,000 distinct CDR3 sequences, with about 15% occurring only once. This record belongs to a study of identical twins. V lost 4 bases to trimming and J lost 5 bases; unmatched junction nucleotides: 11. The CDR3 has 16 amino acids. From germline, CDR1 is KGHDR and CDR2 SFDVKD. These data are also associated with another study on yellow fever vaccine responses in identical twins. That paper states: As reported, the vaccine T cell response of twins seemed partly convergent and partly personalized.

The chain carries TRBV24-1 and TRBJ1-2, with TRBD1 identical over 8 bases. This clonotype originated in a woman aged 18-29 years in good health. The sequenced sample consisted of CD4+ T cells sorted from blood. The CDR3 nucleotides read TGTGCCACCAGTGACCCCCAAACAGGGGGAGTTTATGGCTACACCTTC. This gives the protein CATSDPQTGGVYGYTF.